A selection of T cell receptor beta chains follows, all from one sample in a study of beta chain features in type 1 diabetes. Repertoires were generated with immunoSEQ multiplex PCR, while TCRdb's copy carries only in-frame clones and drops some. Among fewer than 110,000 clones listed, approximately 30% were seen once. Input material: central memory CD4+ T cells from blood. All receptors derive from a woman aged 18-29 years with type 1 diabetes. CDR3s include the opening cysteine and the closing phenylalanine or tryptophan. D genes are given only for firm matches. Not every row has a clone size; where given, it reads once, few, many or a size class.

TRBD2	few	TRBV6-5	TRBJ2-3	TGTGCCAGCAGTTACTCCGGGAGGAGCTTCACAGATACGCAGTATTTT	CASSYSGRSFTDTQYF
TRBD2	few	TRBV5-4	TRBJ2-2	TGTGCCAGCAGTGCGGGACTAGCGGGAGCGAACACCGGGGAGCTGTTTTTT	CASSAGLAGANTGELFF
TRBD1	-	TRBV29-1	TRBJ1-1	TGCAGCGTTGAGACAGGGCCTTTTGAAGCTTTCTTT	CSVETGPFEAFF
TRBD1	-	TRBV29-1	TRBJ2-6	TGCAGCGTTGTGGACAGGGGGAGGTCTGGGGCCAACGTCCTGACTTTC	CSVVDRGRSGANVLTF
-	few	TRBV9	TRBJ1-3	TGTGCCAGCAGCGGACAAATCTCTGGAAACACCATATATTTT	CASSGQISGNTIYF
-	many	TRBV7-8	TRBJ2-2	TGTGCCAGCCCGAGATACTTCACCGGGGAGCTGTTTTTT	CASPRYFTGELFF
-	-	TRBV6-5	TRBJ2-3	TGTGCCAGCAGCCCCCCGTTTGCAGATACGCAGTATTTT	CASSPPFADTQYF
-	-	TRBV18	TRBJ2-7	TGTGCCAGCTCACCACCGGGCAGGGAAGTCAACGAGCAGTACTTC	CASSPPGREVNEQYF
-	-	TRBV15	TRBJ2-2	TGTGCCACCAGCAGAGATCGAGGTGGGGAGCTGTTTTTT	CATSRDRGGELFF
TRBD1	-	TRBV5-1	TRBJ2-2	TGCGCCAGCAGCTTGACGACAGGGGTCACCGGGGAGCTGTTTTTT	CASSLTTGVTGELFF
-	few	TRBV18	TRBJ1-2	TGTGCCAGCTCAAATCCCGCACGCAGGGGCGCGGGCTACACCTTC	CASSNPARRGAGYTF
-	-	TRBV29-1	TRBJ2-1	TGCAGCGTTCAGACTGCCTACAATGAGCAGTTCTTC	CSVQTAYNEQFF
-	-	TRBV7-2	TRBJ2-3	TGTGCCAGCAGCCCTCTCAGGGCGGCCCAGCACGCAGATACGCAGTATTTT	CASSPLRAAQHADTQYF
-	many	TRBV29-1	TRBJ2-2	TGCAGCGTTATGAGGACAGCGAACACCGGGGAGCTGTTTTTT	CSVMRTANTGELFF
TRBD2	-	TRBV5-1	TRBJ2-1	TGCGCCAGCAGCTTGGAGTTTGTCGGGACTACGCATGAGCAGTTCTTC	CASSLEFVGTTHEQFF
TRBD1	few	TRBV6-5	TRBJ1-4	TGTGCCAGCACCAGGGGACAGGCAACTAATGAAAAACTGTTTTTT	CASTRGQATNEKLFF
TRBD1	few	TRBV13	TRBJ1-2	TGTGCCAGCAGTATCGGGGACAGGGTGATCTATGGCTACACCTTC	CASSIGDRVIYGYTF
-	-	TRBV5-8	TRBJ2-1	TGTGCCAGCAGCCCTTCCACCGAGATCTACAATGAGCAGTTCTTC	CASSPSTEIYNEQFF
TRBD1	-	TRBV7-9	TRBJ1-2	TGTGCCAGCAGCTGGCCGGGACAGGGGTTTGGCTACACCTTC	CASSWPGQGFGYTF
TRBD2	few	TRBV10-2	TRBJ2-5	TGCGCCAGCAGGCTAGCGGGAGAAGAGACCCAGTACTTC	CASRLAGEETQYF
TRBD1	-	TRBV19	TRBJ1-1	TGTGCCAGCCGGGACAGCGCGATGAACACTGAAGCTTTCTTT	CASRDSAMNTEAFF
TRBD2	-	TRBV2	TRBJ2-7	TGTGCCAGCACTAGCGGGACTTACGAGCAGTACTTC	CASTSGTYEQYF
-	-	TRBV30	TRBJ1-2	TGTGCCTGGAGTTCTGGACTCAACTATGGCTACACCTTC	CAWSSGLNYGYTF
-	few	TRBV5-1	TRBJ2-3	TGCGCCAGCAGCTTGGGTTCACGAACTAGCACAGATACGCAGTATTTT	CASSLGSRTSTDTQYF
-	-	TRBV30	TRBJ1-1	TGTGCCGCGAGCGACACTGAAGCTTTCTTT	CAASDTEAFF
-	few	TRBV5-1	TRBJ2-1	TGCGCCAGCAGCTTGGTAGGGACACCCAAGGCCCGGACGCACAATGAGCAGTTCTTC	CASSLVGTPKARTHNEQFF
-	-	TRBV28	TRBJ2-7	TGTGCCAGCAGTTTACCAGGTACTTACGAGCAGTACTTC	CASSLPGTYEQYF
-	few	TRBV7-9	TRBJ2-7	TGTGCCAGCAGCTTTAGCTCCTACGAGCAGTACTTC	CASSFSSYEQYF
-	-	TRBV11-3	TRBJ1-5	TGTGCCAGCAGCCAGGGACACTCTGGGAATCAGCCCCAGCATTTT	CASSQGHSGNQPQHF
-	-	TRBV6-5	TRBJ2-2	TGTGCCAGCAGTTATGGCCGGGATGGGGAGCTGTTTTTT	CASSYGRDGELFF
-	-	TRBV11-3	TRBJ1-1	TGTGCCAGCAGCTACTCCAACACTGAAGCTTTCTTT	CASSYSNTEAFF
TRBD1	-	TRBV2	TRBJ1-5	TGTGCCAGCGGCCCACAGGGGGCGCGGAGTCAGCCCCAGCATTTT	CASGPQGARSQPQHF
TRBD2	-	TRBV30	TRBJ2-2	TGTGCCTGGGGACTAGCGGGACACACCGGGGAGCTGTTTTTT	CAWGLAGHTGELFF
-	many	TRBV18	TRBJ2-3	TGTGCCAGCTCACCAGTGAAGATCGGACAAGCAGATACGCAGTATTTT	CASSPVKIGQADTQYF
TRBD1	-	TRBV7-9	TRBJ1-5	TGTGCCAGCAGCTTAGGGGACAGTAGCAATCAGCCCCAGCATTTT	CASSLGDSSNQPQHF
TRBD1	-	TRBV28	TRBJ2-1	TGTGCCAGCAGGACAGGGCGAGCAAGCTCCTACAATGAGCAGTTCTTC	CASRTGRASSYNEQFF
TRBD2	-	TRBV7-2	TRBJ2-3	TGTGCCAGCAGCCTCTTAGCGGGAGGAGGCGCAGATACGCAGTATTTT	CASSLLAGGGADTQYF
TRBD2	-	TRBV5-1	TRBJ2-7	TGCGCCAGCAGCTTGGGGACTAGTTCCTACGAGCAGTACTTC	CASSLGTSSYEQYF
TRBD2	-	TRBV19	TRBJ2-5	TGTGCCAGTAGTTTTGGGACTAGCGGGAGGGAGACCCAGTACTTC	CASSFGTSGRETQYF
TRBD2	-	TRBV7-2	TRBJ2-1	TGTGCCAGCAGCTTAGGGACTAGCGGGAGTGAGCAGTTCTTC	CASSLGTSGSEQFF
-	-	TRBV27	TRBJ1-2	TGTGCCAGCAGTCAATGGAGGGAGGGATTTTACTATGGCTACACCTTC	CASSQWREGFYYGYTF
TRBD1	few	TRBV6-5	TRBJ2-5	TGTGCCAGCAGGGGACAGGGGCAAGAGACCCAGTACTTC	CASRGQGQETQYF
-	-	TRBV18	TRBJ1-1	TGTGCCAGCTCACCTAACGAAGGAGGCACTGAAGCTTTCTTT	CASSPNEGGTEAFF
TRBD2	few	TRBV18	TRBJ2-7	TGTGCCAGCTCACCCTTCACTAGCGACTACGAGCAGTACTTC	CASSPFTSDYEQYF
TRBD2	few	TRBV12-5	TRBJ2-1	TGTGCTAGTACACGGACTAGCGGGAGTAACAATGAGCAGTTCTTC	CASTRTSGSNNEQFF
-	-	TRBV6-5	TRBJ2-1	TGTGCCAGCAGTTCTAGCCACAATGAGCAGTTCTTC	CASSSSHNEQFF
TRBD1	few	TRBV29-1	TRBJ1-5	TGCAGCGCCGCCGGGACAGAGAATCAGCCCCAGCATTTT	CSAAGTENQPQHF
-	few	TRBV2	TRBJ1-3	TGTGCCAGCAGTGAAGCTTTAGACTGGTCTGGAAACACCATATATTTT	CASSEALDWSGNTIYF